Shown below are 28 T cell receptor beta chains from a single sample sequenced in a study of blood T cell repertoires in COVID-19. Profiled with immunoSEQ multiplex PCR; TCRdb holds only in-frame clones, not every one. The repertoire includes about 96,000 clones, around 85% of them detected once, and approximately 15% sits in the top ten. Sequenced sample: peripheral blood. The receptor source for this set is a woman in her sixties or seventies with acute or convalescent COVID-19.

This clone was seen more than once but under ten times. The same CDR3 is also encoded by other DNA sequences in this sample. The CDR3 sequence: CASSQGLAGGTDTQYF. The CDR3 nucleotides read TGTGCCAGCAGCCAGGGACTAGCGGGAGGCACAGATACGCAGTATTTT. J is TRBJ2-3 and V is TRBV3-1 (or the pseudogene TRBV3-2), with 14 bases fitting TRBD2. Germline V CDR1 and CDR2: LGHDT, YNNKEL (reference sequence). The CDR3 has 16 residues. With V trimmed by 3 bases and J by 1 base, 0 bases remained unmatched.

This clone showed up just once. The chain employs TRBV28 and TRBJ2-1; 13 nucleotides agree with TRBD2. This CDR3 region has 17 residues. Losses at the gene ends were 3 bases for V and 10 bases for J; bases not matched to a gene: 12. Germline CDR1 is MDHEN and CDR2 is SYDVKM. The CDR3 reads CASSLATSGGPWGEQFF. DNA for the CDR3: TGTGCCAGCAGTTTGGCGACTAGCGGGGGGCCCTGGGGGGAGCAGTTCTTC.

On this clone: Distinct nucleotide sequences in the sample also encode this CDR3. The rearrangement links TRBV5-1 to TRBJ2-5; 10 bases fit TRBD2. CDR3 length: 16 amino acids. V shed 2 bases and J 5 bases; nucleotides not matched to a gene: 9. The germline gives CDR1 SGHRS, CDR2 YFSETQ. In nucleotides, the CDR3 is TGCGCCAGCAGCTTACAACCAGCGGGGGGGCGGGAGACCCAGTACTTC. It encodes CASSLQPAGGRETQYF.

The V and J genes are TRBV9 and TRBJ2-7; 9 bases are shared with TRBD1. Unmatched junction bases numbered 10, after V lost 0 bases and J lost 6 bases. Germline V gene lookup returns CDR1 SGDLS and CDR2 YYNGEE. The CDR3 loop spans 16 amino acids. Here the CDR3 reads CASSVEVGQGSSEQYF. The DNA for the CDR3 is TGTGCCAGCAGCGTAGAAGTCGGACAGGGGTCTTCCGAGCAGTACTTC.

The chain has TRBV19 and TRBJ1-1; a possible D gene is TRBD1 (5 bases). The CDR3 has 14 residues. CDR1 and CDR2 (germline): LNHDA, SQIVND (reference sequence). V was shortened by 7 bases and J by 0 bases, with 12 bases between the two germline ends. CDR3 sequence: CASKPQVLNTEAFF. The CDR3 nucleotides are TGTGCCAGTAAACCACAGGTCCTGAACACTGAAGCTTTCTTT.

V gene TRBV27 combines with J gene TRBJ2-4; D is perhaps TRBD1 (6 bases). The CDR3 has 15 residues. CDR1 and CDR2 from the germline V gene are MNHEY and SMNVEV (reference sequence). Trimming took 5 bases from V and 5 from J, leaving 16 bases between them. CDR3 sequence: CASSKGGTPQNIQYF. The CDR3, as DNA: TGTGCCAGCAGTAAAGGGGGTACCCCCCAAAACATTCAGTACTTC.

Only one count was recorded for this clone. This sequence joins TRBV10-3 and TRBJ2-4; 7 bases align to TRBD1. Unmatched junction bases numbered 8, after V lost 3 bases and J lost 0 bases. Germline CDR1 ENHRY, CDR2 SYGVKD. The length of the CDR3 is 17 residues. The DNA for the CDR3 is TGTGCCATCAGTGAAGCCGCCAGGGACAGAGCCAAAAACATTCAGTACTTC. Residues: CAISEAARDRAKNIQYF.

This clone has only one observation. The chain recombines TRBV3-1 (or the pseudogene TRBV3-2) with TRBJ1-2; 10 bases are shared with TRBD1. The junction had 6 bases not matched to a gene; V was cut back by 1 base and J by 7 bases. The CDR3 extends over 15 amino acids. The germline V gene has CDR1 LGHDT and CDR2 YNNKEL (reference sequence). This chain's CDR3 is CASSQGDRGVSGYTF. DNA for the CDR3: TGTGCCAGCAGCCAAGGGGACAGGGGTGTTAGTGGCTACACCTTC.

This clone was seen more than once but under ten times. The V gene is TRBV3-1 (or the pseudogene TRBV3-2), the J gene TRBJ2-2; 8 bases are a match to TRBD2. CDR3 length: 17 residues. CDR1 and CDR2 from the germline V gene are LGHDT and YNNKEL (reference sequence). J gave up 2 bases and V 4 bases, and 9 bases lay outside the gene matches. Here the CDR3 reads CASSPDLGGGNTGELFF. The CDR3 DNA sequence: TGTGCCAGCAGCCCCGACCTCGGGGGGGGAAACACCGGGGAGCTGTTTTTT.

The chain is built from TRBV29-1 and TRBJ1-5; possible D gene TRBD1, 6 bases. Trimming took 6 bases from V and 1 from J, leaving 7 bases between them. The V gene's germline CDR1 is SQVTM and CDR2 ANQGSEA. This CDR3 comprises 12 residues. CDR3 DNA sequence: TGCAGCGTACAGGGAAGCAATCAGCCCCAGCATTTT. Translation: CSVQGSNQPQHF.

The CDR3 spells CASSLVAEGSQPQHF. The CDR3, as DNA: TGTGCCAGCAGCTTGGTGGCAGAGGGAAGTCAGCCCCAGCATTTT. The chain uses TRBV5-4 and TRBJ1-5, with D unclear. CDR1 and CDR2 (germline): SGHNT, YYREEE (reference sequence). V lost 0 bases to trimming and J lost 6 bases, with 13 bases between them. This CDR3 has 15 amino acids.

V is TRBV2 and J is TRBJ2-3; D remains ambiguous. V was cut by 4 bases and J by 6 bases, with 5 bases left in between. The CDR3 covers 11 residues. In germline, CDR1 is SNHLY, CDR2 FYNNEI. As DNA, the CDR3 is TGTGCCAGCAGTGCCTCTGATACGCAGTATTTT. It encodes CASSASDTQYF.

The chain has TRBV9 and TRBJ2-3; tentative D call: TRBD2 (6 bases). The germline CDR1 and CDR2 sequences are SGDLS and YYNGEE. Trimming removed 3 bases from V and 1 base from J, with 12 bases in between. The CDR3 spans 15 residues. The CDR3 nucleotides read TGTGCCAGCAGCGGCGGGACTGGTCGCACAGATACGCAGTATTTT. Protein: CASSGGTGRTDTQYF.

Only one count was recorded for this clone. The chain is built from TRBV5-4 and TRBJ2-3; 8 bases line up with TRBD2. Germline lookup yields CDR1 SGHNT and CDR2 YYREEE (reference sequence). Trimming took 4 bases from V and 1 from J; bases not matched to a gene: 5. CDR3 length equals 15 residues. This CDR3 reads CASSHGGAGTDTQYF. As DNA, the CDR3 is TGTGCCAGCAGCCACGGGGGGGCCGGCACAGATACGCAGTATTTT.

This rearrangement joins TRBV7-2 to TRBJ2-7, with 11 bases fitting TRBD2. The J segment lost 4 bases and the V segment lost 5 bases, leaving 10 bases of the junction unmatched. The CDR3 loop spans 16 amino acids. In germline, CDR1 is SGHTA, CDR2 FQGNSA. The CDR3 protein is CASSPPSGGWGYEQYF. CDR3 coding DNA: TGTGCCAGCAGCCCTCCTAGCGGGGGGTGGGGTTACGAGCAGTACTTC.

V gene TRBV24-1 combines with J gene TRBJ2-5, with D possibly being TRBD2 (5 bases). This CDR3 spans 15 amino acids. V gave up 3 bases and J gave up 3 bases, with 13 bases separating them. Germline-derived CDR1 and CDR2 are KGHDR and SFDVKD. The CDR3 DNA follows: TGTGCCACCAGTGATCAGAGGGTGGGAAAAGAGACCCAGTACTTC. Translated, it gives CATSDQRVGKETQYF.

V and J are TRBV5-1 and TRBJ1-1; TRBD1 matches at 7 bases. V was clipped by 4 bases and J by 0 bases; unmatched bases: 9. CDR1 and CDR2 from the germline V gene are SGHRS and YFSETQ. The CDR3 sequence is 16 residues long. CDR3 nucleotides: TGCGCCAGCAGCCAAGGCCCGGGACAGATGAACACTGAAGCTTTCTTT. This codes for CASSQGPGQMNTEAFF.

This sequence joins TRBV4-1 and TRBJ2-7; D may be TRBD1 (5 bases). Trimming removed 4 bases at V and 6 bases at J, with 16 bases between. Germline V gene lookup returns CDR1 MGHRA and CDR2 YSYEKL. The CDR3 loop spans 14 amino acids. The CDR3 DNA follows: TGCGCCAGCAGCCCACGAACCAGGGAAGGCGAGCAGTACTTC. Its protein product is CASSPRTREGEQYF.

V usage is TRBV7-3 and J usage is TRBJ2-3; 10 bases map to TRBD1. This CDR3 region has 15 residues. CDR1 and CDR2 from the germline V gene are SGHTA and FQGTGA. After removal of 7 bases from V and 3 bases from J, the junction contained 7 bases not matched to a gene. The CDR3 loop is CASTRQGAKTDTQYF. CDR3 in DNA: TGTGCCAGCACCCGACAGGGGGCGAAAACAGATACGCAGTATTTT.

The chain carries TRBV5-4 and TRBJ1-5, with TRBD1 matching over 7 bases. Trimming at V came to 0 bases and at J to 7 bases, leaving 1 base not matched to a gene. CDR1 is SGHNT and CDR2 is YYREEE in the germline V gene (reference sequence). CDR3 size: 13 residues. CDR3 amino acids: CASSLEGGQPQHF. In nucleotides, the CDR3 is TGTGCCAGCAGCTTGGAAGGGGGCCAGCCCCAGCATTTT.

This clone was found a few times. The chain employs TRBV7-2 and TRBJ1-5; a possible D gene is TRBD1 (5 bases). The CDR3 runs 16 residues. V was clipped by 1 base and J by 6 bases, with 16 bases between them. Germline V gene data show CDR1 as SGHTA and CDR2 as FQGNSA. The CDR3 loop is CASSLVGGGGVQPQHF. The CDR3 region has the DNA TGTGCCAGCAGCTTAGTCGGGGGGGGTGGTGTTCAGCCCCAGCATTTT.

CDR3 amino acids: CASNVGGAGDTQYF. DNA for the CDR3: TGTGCCAGCAACGTCGGGGGGGCGGGGGATACGCAGTATTTT. The V call is TRBV28, the J call TRBJ2-3; TRBD2 agrees at 8 bases. Germline CDR1 and CDR2: MDHEN and SYDVKM. CDR3 length: 14 amino acids. Trimming cost V 7 bases and J 6 bases; bases outside gene matches: 9.

The chain is built from TRBV27 and TRBJ1-4; 10 positions match TRBD1. This CDR3 spans 17 amino acids. Germline V CDR1 and CDR2: MNHEY, SMNVEV (reference sequence). The ends lost 2 bases at V and 7 bases at J; junction bases unmatched: 10. CDR3 DNA sequence: TGTGCCAGCAGTTTACCGAAAGACAGGGGGCGCGGTGAAAAACTGTTTTTT. Translating gives CASSLPKDRGRGEKLFF. Supplemented by reference TRBV27 and TRBJ1-4, the full variable domain reads EAQVTQNPRYLITVTGKKLTVTCSQNMNHEYMSWYRQDPGLGLRQIYYSMNVEVTDKGDVPEGYKVSRKEKRNFPLILESPSPNQTSLYFCASSLPKDRGRGEKLFFGSGTQLSVL.

This clone occurred once. The genes are TRBV9 and TRBJ2-3, with D hard to call. V was cut by 0 bases and J by 7 bases, with 9 bases left in between. CDR1 and CDR2 (germline): SGDLS, YYNGEE. The CDR3 covers 13 residues. CDR3 nucleotide sequence: TGTGCCAGCAGCGTAGGGTTGAGTAATACGCAGTATTTT. Amino acid sequence: CASSVGLSNTQYF.

The CDR3 is CASGGSRREQFF. CDR3 DNA: TGTGCCAGCGGGGGGTCAAGACGTGAGCAGTTCTTC. The chain couples TRBV2 to TRBJ2-1, with a tentative D call TRBD2 (6 bases). The CDR3 length is 12 residues. Trimming removed 8 bases from V and 9 bases from J, with 14 bases in between. Germline assignment: CDR1 SNHLY and CDR2 FYNNEI.

This clone was counted a single time. The chain couples TRBV27 to TRBJ2-3, with D uncertain. Germline CDR1 reads MNHEY; CDR2 reads SMNVEV (reference sequence). With 2 bases removed from V and 2 bases from J, the gap between germline ends came to 11 bases. The CDR3 is 15 residues long. This chain's CDR3 is CASSLRRGYTDTQYF. CDR3 bases: TGTGCCAGCAGTTTACGGAGAGGATACACAGATACGCAGTATTTT.

This chain uses TRBV5-1 with TRBJ1-1, with D tentatively TRBD1 (6 bases). V lost 4 bases, J lost 0 bases, and 13 bases lay in between. The CDR3 length is 15 residues. Germline V gene lookup returns CDR1 SGHRS and CDR2 YFSETQ. The CDR3 nucleotides are TGCGCCAGCAGCGAAGCTGGACAGCTGAACACTGAAGCTTTCTTT. It yields the protein CASSEAGQLNTEAFF. The full variable domain, in which reference TRBV5-1 and TRBJ1-1 provide the parts outside the CDR3, is KAGVTQTPRYLIKTRGQQVTLSCSPISGHRSVSWYQQTPGQGLQFLFEYFSETQRNKGNFPGRFSGRQFSNSRSEMNVSTLELGDSALYLCASSEAGQLNTEAFFGQGTRLTVV.

The V call is TRBV3-1 (or the pseudogene TRBV3-2), the J call TRBJ1-2; weak D call: TRBD1 (6 bases). The CDR3 covers 15 residues. V dropped 5 bases and J dropped 0 bases, with 13 bases sitting between them. CDR1 and CDR2 (germline): LGHDT, YNNKEL (reference sequence). The CDR3 reads CASSSHREANYGYTF. DNA of the CDR3: TGTGCCAGCAGCTCCCACAGGGAAGCTAACTATGGCTACACCTTC.